This T cell receptor beta chain was captured by sequencing in a study of T cell repertoires in cytomegalovirus infection. This clonotype was seen ten or more times. Its antigen remains unidentified. Trimming removed 3 bases at V and 3 bases at J, with 11 bases between. The CDR3 runs to 14 residues. Germline assignment: CDR1 SNHLY and CDR2 FYNNEI. Each CDR3 protein is one row after TCRdb ran MiXCR on the reads. The sample shows roughly 320,000 distinct CDR3 sequences, around 10% of them seen only once. General study results and limits: HLA-C-restricted CMV clonotypes gave the most frequent clonotype in two of eight donors.

The sequencing input was PBMCs. The source of this sequence is a human donor in good health (CMV status not recorded). Some clones in this sample may be carry-over from other donors' samples. The chain carries TRBV2 and TRBJ1-1; maybe TRBD1 (5 bases). CDR3 amino acids: CASSDWGFDTEAFF. Written as DNA, the CDR3 is TGTGCCAGCAGTGATTGGGGGTTCGACACTGAAGCTTTCTTT.